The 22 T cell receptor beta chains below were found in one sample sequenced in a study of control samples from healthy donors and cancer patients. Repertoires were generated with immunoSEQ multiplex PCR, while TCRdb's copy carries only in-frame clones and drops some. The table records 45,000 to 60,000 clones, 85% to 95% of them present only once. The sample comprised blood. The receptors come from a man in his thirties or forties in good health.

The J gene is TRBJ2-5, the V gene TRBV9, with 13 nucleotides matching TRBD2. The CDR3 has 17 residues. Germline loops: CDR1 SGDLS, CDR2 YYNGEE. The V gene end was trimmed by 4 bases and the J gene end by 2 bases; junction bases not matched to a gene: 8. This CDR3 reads CASSPRTSGGIQETQYF. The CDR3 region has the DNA TGTGCCAGCAGCCCAAGGACTAGCGGGGGAATACAAGAGACCCAGTACTTC.

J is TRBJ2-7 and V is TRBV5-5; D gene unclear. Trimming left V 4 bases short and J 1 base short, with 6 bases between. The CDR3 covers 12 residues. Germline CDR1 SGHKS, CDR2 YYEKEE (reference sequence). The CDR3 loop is CASSGTSYEQYF. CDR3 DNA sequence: TGTGCCAGCAGCGGTACTTCCTACGAGCAGTACTTC.

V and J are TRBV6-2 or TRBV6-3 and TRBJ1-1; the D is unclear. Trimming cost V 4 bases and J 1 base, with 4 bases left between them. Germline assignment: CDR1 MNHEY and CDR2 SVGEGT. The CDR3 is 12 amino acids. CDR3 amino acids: CASSSPNTEAFF. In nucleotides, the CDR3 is TGTGCCAGCAGTTCCCCGAACACTGAAGCTTTCTTT.

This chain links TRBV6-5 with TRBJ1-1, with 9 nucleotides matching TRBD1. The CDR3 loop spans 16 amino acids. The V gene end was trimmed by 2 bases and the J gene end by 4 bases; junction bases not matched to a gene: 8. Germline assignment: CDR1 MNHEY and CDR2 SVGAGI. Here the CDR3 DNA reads TGTGCCAGCAGTTACGATGAGCCGACAGGGGGCACTGAAGCTTTCTTT. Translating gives CASSYDEPTGGTEAFF.

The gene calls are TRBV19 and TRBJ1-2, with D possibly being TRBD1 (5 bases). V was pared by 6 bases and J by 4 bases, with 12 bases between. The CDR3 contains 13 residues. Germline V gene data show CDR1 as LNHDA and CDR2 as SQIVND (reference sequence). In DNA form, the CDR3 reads TGTGCCAGTAGACGCGACAGATCCTATGGCTACACCTTC. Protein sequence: CASRRDRSYGYTF.

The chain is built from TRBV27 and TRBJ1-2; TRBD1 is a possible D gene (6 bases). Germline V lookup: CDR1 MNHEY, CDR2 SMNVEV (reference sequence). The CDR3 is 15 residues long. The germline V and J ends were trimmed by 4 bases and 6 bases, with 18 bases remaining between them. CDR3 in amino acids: CASSSPGVDQHGYTF. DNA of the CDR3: TGTGCCAGCAGTTCCCCAGGGGTCGATCAGCATGGCTACACCTTC.

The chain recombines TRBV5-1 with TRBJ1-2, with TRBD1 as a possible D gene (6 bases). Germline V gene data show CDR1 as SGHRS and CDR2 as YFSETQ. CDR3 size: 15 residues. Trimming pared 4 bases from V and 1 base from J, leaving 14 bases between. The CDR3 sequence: CASSTNRVDNYGYTF. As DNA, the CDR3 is TGCGCCAGCAGCACCAACAGGGTTGATAACTATGGCTACACCTTC. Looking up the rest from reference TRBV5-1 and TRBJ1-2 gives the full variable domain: KAGVTQTPRYLIKTRGQQVTLSCSPISGHRSVSWYQQTPGQGLQFLFEYFSETQRNKGNFPGRFSGRQFSNSRSEMNVSTLELGDSALYLCASSTNRVDNYGYTFGSGTRLTVV.

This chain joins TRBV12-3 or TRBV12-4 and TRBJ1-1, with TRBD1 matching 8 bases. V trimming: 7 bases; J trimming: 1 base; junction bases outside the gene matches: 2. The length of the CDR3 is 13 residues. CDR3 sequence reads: CASIGTGNTEAFF. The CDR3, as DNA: TGTGCCAGCATTGGGACAGGGAACACTGAAGCTTTCTTT.

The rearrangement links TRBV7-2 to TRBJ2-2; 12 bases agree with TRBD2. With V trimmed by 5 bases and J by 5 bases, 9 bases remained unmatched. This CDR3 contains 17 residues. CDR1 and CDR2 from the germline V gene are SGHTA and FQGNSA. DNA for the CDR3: TGTGCCAGCAGCACAGCTAGCGGGGGGGCCCGGACCGGGGAGCTGTTTTTT. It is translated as CASSTASGGARTGELFF.

The CDR3 DNA reads TGTGCCAGCAGTTTCCGGGGGGGATCTGGAAACACCATATATTTT. Encoded protein: CASSFRGGSGNTIYF. The rearrangement joins TRBV28 to TRBJ1-3; D might be TRBD1 (5 bases). Germline loops: CDR1 MDHEN, CDR2 SYDVKM. The ends were cut back, 3 bases at V and 1 base at J, with 10 bases in the middle. The CDR3 totals 15 residues.

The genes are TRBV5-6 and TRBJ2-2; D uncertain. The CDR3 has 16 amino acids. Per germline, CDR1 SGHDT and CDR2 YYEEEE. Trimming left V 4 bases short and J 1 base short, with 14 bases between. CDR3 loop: CASSPGHTWNTGELFF. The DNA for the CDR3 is TGTGCCAGCAGCCCCGGGCACACTTGGAACACCGGGGAGCTGTTTTTT.

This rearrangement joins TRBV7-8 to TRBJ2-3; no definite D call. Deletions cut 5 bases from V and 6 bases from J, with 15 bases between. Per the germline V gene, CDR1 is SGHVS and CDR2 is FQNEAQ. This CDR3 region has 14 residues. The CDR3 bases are TGTGCCAGCAGCCTAACCGGGCCCGCGGATACGCAGTATTTT. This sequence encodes CASSLTGPADTQYF.

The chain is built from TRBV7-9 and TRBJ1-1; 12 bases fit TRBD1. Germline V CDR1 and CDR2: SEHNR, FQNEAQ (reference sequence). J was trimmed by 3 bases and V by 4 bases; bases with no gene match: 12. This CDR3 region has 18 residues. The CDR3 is CASSSNSGDRGPYTEAFF. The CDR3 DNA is TGTGCCAGCAGCTCCAACTCCGGGGACAGGGGGCCTTACACTGAAGCTTTCTTT.

This CDR3 is CATSRDGGPSGNTIYF. CDR3 DNA: TGTGCCACCAGCAGAGATGGCGGACCCTCTGGAAACACCATATATTTT. The chain recombines TRBV15 with TRBJ1-3; D unclear. The germline CDR1 and CDR2 sequences are LNHNV and YYDKDF (reference sequence). CDR3 length: 16 amino acids. V was cut by 0 bases and J by 0 bases, with 9 bases left in between.

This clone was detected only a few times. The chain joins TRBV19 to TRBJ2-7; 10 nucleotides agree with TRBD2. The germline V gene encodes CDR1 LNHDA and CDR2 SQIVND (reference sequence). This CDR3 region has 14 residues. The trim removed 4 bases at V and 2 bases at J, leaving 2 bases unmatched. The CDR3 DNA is TGTGCCAGTAGTAATAGCGGGAGGACCTACGAGCAGTACTTC. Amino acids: CASSNSGRTYEQYF.

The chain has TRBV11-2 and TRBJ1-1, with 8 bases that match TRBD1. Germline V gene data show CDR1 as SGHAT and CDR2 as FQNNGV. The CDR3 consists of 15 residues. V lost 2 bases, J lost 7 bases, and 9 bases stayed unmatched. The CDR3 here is CASSLQGASSSEAFF. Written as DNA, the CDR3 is TGTGCCAGCAGCTTACAGGGGGCGTCGTCTAGTGAAGCTTTCTTT.

The CDR3 DNA is TGCACCAGCAGCCAAGATGGGGGCCCCGTGACCCAGTACTTC. It translates to CTSSQDGGPVTQYF. The gene calls are TRBV1 and TRBJ2-5; the table names TRBD1, a call not compared with the DNA. TRBV1 is a pseudogene segment. This CDR3 comprises 14 residues.

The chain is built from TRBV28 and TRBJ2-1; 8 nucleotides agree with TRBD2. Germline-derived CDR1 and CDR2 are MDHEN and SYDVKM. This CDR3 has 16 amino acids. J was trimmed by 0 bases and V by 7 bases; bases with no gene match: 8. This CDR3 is CASTREGEGSYNEQFF. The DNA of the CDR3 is TGTGCCAGCACCCGGGAGGGAGAAGGCTCCTACAATGAGCAGTTCTTC. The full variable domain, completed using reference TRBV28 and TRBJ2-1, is DVKVTQSSRYLVKRTGEKVFLECVQDMDHENMFWYRQDPGLGLRLIYFSYDVKMKEKGDIPEGYSVSREKKERFSLILESASTNQTSMYLCASTREGEGSYNEQFFGPGTRLTVL.

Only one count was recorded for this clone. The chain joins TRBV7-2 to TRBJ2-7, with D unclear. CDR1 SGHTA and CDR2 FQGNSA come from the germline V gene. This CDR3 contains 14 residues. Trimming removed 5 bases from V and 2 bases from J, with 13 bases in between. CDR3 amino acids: CASSPPNRPYEQYF. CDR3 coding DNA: TGTGCCAGCAGCCCCCCCAATAGGCCCTACGAGCAGTACTTC. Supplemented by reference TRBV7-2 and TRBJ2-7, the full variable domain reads GAGVSQSPSNKVTEKGKDVELRCDPISGHTALYWYRQSLGQGLEFLIYFQGNSAPDKSGLPSDRFSAERTGGSVSTLTIQRTQQEDSAVYLCASSPPNRPYEQYFGPGTRLTVT.

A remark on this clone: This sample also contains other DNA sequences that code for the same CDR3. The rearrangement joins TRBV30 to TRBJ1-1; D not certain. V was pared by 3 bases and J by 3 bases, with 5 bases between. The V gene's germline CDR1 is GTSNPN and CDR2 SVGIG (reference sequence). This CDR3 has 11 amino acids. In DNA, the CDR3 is TGTGCCTGGAGCCTAGACACTGAAGCTTTCTTT. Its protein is CAWSLDTEAFF.

The CDR3 spells CASSLEGGLFTEAFF. CDR3 DNA sequence: TGCGCCAGCAGCTTGGAGGGGGGTCTCTTCACTGAAGCTTTCTTT. The rearrangement links TRBV5-1 to TRBJ1-1; tentatively, D is TRBD1 (6 bases). Germline V lookup: CDR1 SGHRS, CDR2 YFSETQ. The CDR3 has 15 amino acids. Trimming left V 0 bases short and J 4 bases short, with 13 bases between.

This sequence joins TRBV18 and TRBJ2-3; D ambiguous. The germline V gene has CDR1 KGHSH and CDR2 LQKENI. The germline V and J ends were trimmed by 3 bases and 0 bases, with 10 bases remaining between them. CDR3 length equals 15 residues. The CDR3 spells CASSPSTSSTDTQYF. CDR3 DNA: TGTGCCAGCTCACCGAGCACCTCTAGCACAGATACGCAGTATTTT. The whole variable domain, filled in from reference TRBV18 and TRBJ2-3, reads NAGVMQNPRHLVRRRGQEARLRCSPMKGHSHVYWYRQLPEEGLKFMVYLQKENIIDESGMPKERFSAEFPKEGPSILRIQQVVRGDSAAYFCASSPSTSSTDTQYFGPGTRLTVL.